This is a list of T cell receptor beta chains from one sample in a study of OX40 agonist ivuxolimab in advanced cancers. Data came from immunoSEQ multiplex PCR; TCRdb stores just in-frame clones and leaves some out. The sample includes 20,000 to 30,000 clones, around 90% of them seen just once. Source: CD4+ or CD8+ T cells sorted from blood, taken in a trial of the OX40 agonist ivuxolimab. These receptors were collected from an adult with an advanced solid tumor such as melanoma, head and neck, liver or kidney cancer. Each CDR3 is given with its conserved first and last residue. Each record gives: J gene, clone size, V gene, D gene, CDR3 protein, CDR3 DNA. D genes are given only for firm matches. Only some rows state a clone size, as once, few, many or a class for expanded clones.

j_call: TRBJ2-2; clone_size: .; v_call: TRBV14; d_call: .; cdr3_aa: CASSVRVEVWANTGELFF; cdr3_nt: TGTGCCAGCAGCGTCCGAGTTGAGGTGTGGGCGAACACCGGGGAGCTGTTTTTT
j_call: TRBJ1-2; clone_size: .; v_call: TRBV27; d_call: .; cdr3_aa: CASSLSWANYGYTF; cdr3_nt: TGTGCCAGCAGTTTATCGTGGGCAAACTATGGCTACACCTTC
j_call: TRBJ2-3; clone_size: .; v_call: TRBV11-2; d_call: TRBD2; cdr3_aa: CASSHSGTTDTQYF; cdr3_nt: TGTGCCAGCAGCCATAGCGGGACCACAGATACGCAGTATTTT
j_call: TRBJ2-7; clone_size: .; v_call: TRBV5-8; d_call: TRBD1; cdr3_aa: CASSPGQGYPYEQYF; cdr3_nt: TGTGCCAGCAGCCCCGGACAGGGCTACCCCTACGAGCAGTACTTC
j_call: TRBJ2-6; clone_size: .; v_call: TRBV27; d_call: TRBD2; cdr3_aa: CASSLSGGAGANVLTF; cdr3_nt: TGTGCCAGCAGTTTAAGCGGGGGGGCGGGGGCCAACGTCCTGACTTTC
j_call: TRBJ2-6; clone_size: .; v_call: TRBV4-1; d_call: .; cdr3_aa: CASSKPQSRANAF; cdr3_nt: TGCGCCAGCAGCAAACCACAAAGTCGGGCCAACGCTTTC
j_call: TRBJ1-3; clone_size: .; v_call: TRBV5-1; d_call: TRBD1; cdr3_aa: CASSLDRGSGNTIYF; cdr3_nt: TGCGCCAGCAGCTTGGACAGGGGCTCTGGAAACACCATATATTTT
j_call: TRBJ2-7; clone_size: .; v_call: TRBV19; d_call: .; cdr3_aa: CASSIISGGEQYF; cdr3_nt: TGTGCCAGTAGTATTATCTCCGGTGGCGAGCAGTACTTC
j_call: TRBJ2-1; clone_size: .; v_call: TRBV9; d_call: .; cdr3_aa: CASSVNGAPYNEQFF; cdr3_nt: TGTGCCAGCAGCGTAAACGGTGCCCCCTACAATGAGCAGTTCTTC
j_call: TRBJ2-5; clone_size: .; v_call: TRBV4-1; d_call: .; cdr3_aa: CASSPQNTLAKKTQYF; cdr3_nt: TGCGCCAGCAGCCCCCAAAATACCCTCGCTAAGAAGACCCAGTACTTC
j_call: TRBJ2-5; clone_size: .; v_call: TRBV6-7; d_call: TRBD2; cdr3_aa: CASSRGKRGCHQETQYF; cdr3_nt: TGTGCCAGCAGTCGGGGGAAGCGGGGGTGTCACCAAGAGACCCAGTACTTC
j_call: TRBJ1-4; clone_size: .; v_call: TRBV29-1; d_call: TRBD1; cdr3_aa: CSVYRGLDEKLFF; cdr3_nt: TGCAGCGTTTACAGGGGGCTTGATGAAAAACTGTTTTTT
j_call: TRBJ1-1; clone_size: few; v_call: TRBV7-9; d_call: .; cdr3_aa: CASSPSENNPEAFF; cdr3_nt: TGTGCCAGCAGCCCTAGCGAAAACAACCCTGAAGCTTTCTTT
j_call: TRBJ2-1; clone_size: .; v_call: TRBV5-1; d_call: TRBD2; cdr3_aa: CASSLVSGGYNEQFF; cdr3_nt: TGCGCCAGCAGCTTGGTTAGCGGGGGTTACAATGAGCAGTTCTTC
j_call: TRBJ2-7; clone_size: .; v_call: TRBV29-1; d_call: TRBD2; cdr3_aa: CSVEGTSGRGDEQYF; cdr3_nt: TGCAGCGTTGAAGGAACTAGCGGGAGAGGGGACGAGCAGTACTTC
j_call: TRBJ1-3; clone_size: .; v_call: TRBV4-3; d_call: .; cdr3_aa: CASSLSIFRNTIYF; cdr3_nt: TGCGCCAGCAGCCTCAGTATCTTCAGAAACACCATATATTTT
j_call: TRBJ2-7; clone_size: .; v_call: TRBV5-3; d_call: .; cdr3_aa: CARSLGVPYEQYF; cdr3_nt: TGTGCCAGAAGCTTGGGGGTACCCTACGAGCAGTACTTC
j_call: TRBJ2-2; clone_size: .; v_call: TRBV29-1; d_call: .; cdr3_aa: CSVEYGVATGELFF; cdr3_nt: TGCAGCGTTGAATACGGGGTAGCCACCGGGGAGCTGTTTTTT
j_call: TRBJ1-4; clone_size: .; v_call: TRBV27; d_call: .; cdr3_aa: CASSYSGGADEKLFF; cdr3_nt: TGTGCCAGCAGTTACTCGGGAGGGGCGGATGAAAAACTGTTTTTT
j_call: TRBJ2-2; clone_size: .; v_call: TRBV27; d_call: TRBD1; cdr3_aa: CASSQTGLDTGELFF; cdr3_nt: TGTGCCAGCAGTCAGACAGGGTTAGACACCGGGGAGCTGTTTTTT
j_call: TRBJ1-1; clone_size: .; v_call: TRBV27; d_call: .; cdr3_aa: CASSLLDSPEAFF; cdr3_nt: TGTGCCAGCAGTTTATTAGACAGTCCTGAAGCTTTCTTT
j_call: TRBJ1-3; clone_size: .; v_call: TRBV27; d_call: .; cdr3_aa: CASSLSGVPGLFSGNTIYF; cdr3_nt: TGTGCCAGCAGTTTATCCGGAGTCCCAGGACTATTCTCTGGAAACACCATATATTTT
j_call: TRBJ2-7; clone_size: .; v_call: TRBV29-1; d_call: .; cdr3_aa: CSVCREGATYEQYF; cdr3_nt: TGCAGCGTCTGCCGGGAGGGGGCAACCTACGAGCAGTACTTC
j_call: TRBJ1-2; clone_size: once; v_call: TRBV4-3; d_call: TRBD1; cdr3_aa: CASSRSGDRQRYGYTF; cdr3_nt: TGCGCCAGCAGCCGGTCAGGGGACAGACAAAGATATGGCTACACCTTC
j_call: TRBJ2-1; clone_size: .; v_call: TRBV7-9; d_call: .; cdr3_aa: CASSGLKGGLSSYNEQFF; cdr3_nt: TGTGCCAGCAGCGGCCTGAAGGGGGGACTCAGCTCCTACAATGAGCAGTTCTTC
j_call: TRBJ2-7; clone_size: .; v_call: TRBV6-5; d_call: .; cdr3_aa: CASSYDSSYEQYF; cdr3_nt: TGTGCCAGCAGTTACGACAGTTCCTACGAGCAGTACTTC
j_call: TRBJ2-1; clone_size: .; v_call: TRBV7-9; d_call: .; cdr3_aa: CASSLQNEQFF; cdr3_nt: TGTGCCAGCAGCTTGCAGAATGAGCAGTTCTTC
j_call: TRBJ2-2; clone_size: .; v_call: TRBV5-1; d_call: .; cdr3_aa: CASSLIGRDTGELFF; cdr3_nt: TGCGCCAGCAGCTTGATTGGAAGGGACACCGGGGAGCTGTTTTTT
j_call: TRBJ1-6; clone_size: .; v_call: TRBV5-1; d_call: .; cdr3_aa: CASSPDINNSPLHF; cdr3_nt: TGCGCCAGCAGCCCGGACATTAATAATTCACCCCTCCACTTT
j_call: TRBJ2-7; clone_size: once; v_call: TRBV5-1; d_call: .; cdr3_aa: CASSSDNLVYEQYF; cdr3_nt: TGCGCCAGCAGCTCGGACAACCTCGTCTACGAGCAGTACTTC
j_call: TRBJ1-2; clone_size: .; v_call: TRBV10-2; d_call: .; cdr3_aa: CASSDSNYGYTF; cdr3_nt: TGCGCCAGCAGCGACTCAAACTATGGCTACACCTTC
j_call: TRBJ2-7; clone_size: .; v_call: TRBV19; d_call: .; cdr3_aa: CASSISWNRNYEQYF; cdr3_nt: TGTGCCAGTAGTATCTCTTGGAACAGGAACTACGAGCAGTACTTC
j_call: TRBJ1-2; clone_size: .; v_call: TRBV7-9; d_call: TRBD1; cdr3_aa: CASSSSGTDYGYTF; cdr3_nt: TGTGCCAGCAGCTCCAGCGGGACAGACTATGGCTACACCTTC
j_call: TRBJ1-1; clone_size: .; v_call: TRBV9; d_call: .; cdr3_aa: CASSVEGGGDGSEAFF; cdr3_nt: TGTGCCAGCAGCGTAGAGGGAGGCGGGGACGGCTCCGAAGCTTTCTTT
j_call: TRBJ2-2; clone_size: .; v_call: TRBV28; d_call: .; cdr3_aa: CASSLGVWNTGELFF; cdr3_nt: TGTGCCAGCAGTTTAGGGGTGTGGAACACCGGGGAGCTGTTTTTT
j_call: TRBJ2-7; clone_size: .; v_call: TRBV7-2; d_call: .; cdr3_aa: CASSLGELSYEQYF; cdr3_nt: TGTGCCAGCAGCTTGGGCGAATTATCCTACGAGCAGTACTTC
j_call: TRBJ2-1; clone_size: .; v_call: TRBV19; d_call: .; cdr3_aa: CASIDRVGGNEQFF; cdr3_nt: TGTGCCAGTATTGACAGGGTAGGGGGGAATGAGCAGTTCTTC
j_call: TRBJ2-1; clone_size: .; v_call: TRBV19; d_call: TRBD2; cdr3_aa: CASNSGSYNEQFF; cdr3_nt: TGTGCCAGTAATAGCGGGTCCTACAATGAGCAGTTCTTC
j_call: TRBJ2-1; clone_size: .; v_call: TRBV29-1; d_call: .; cdr3_aa: CSVEVRSDKEFF; cdr3_nt: TGCAGCGTTGAAGTGCGTAGCGACAAGGAGTTCTTC
j_call: TRBJ1-2; clone_size: .; v_call: TRBV29-1; d_call: .; cdr3_aa: CSAEGGDGSLYGYTF; cdr3_nt: TGCAGCGCCGAAGGGGGGGACGGAAGTCTCTATGGCTACACCTTC
j_call: TRBJ2-4; clone_size: .; v_call: TRBV4-2; d_call: .; cdr3_aa: CASSHDRARGNIQYF; cdr3_nt: TGTGCCAGCAGCCACGACCGGGCCCGCGGAAACATTCAGTACTTC
j_call: TRBJ1-5; clone_size: .; v_call: TRBV7-6; d_call: .; cdr3_aa: CASSLGTAQPQHF; cdr3_nt: TGTGCCAGCAGCTTAGGGACAGCGCAGCCCCAGCATTTT
j_call: TRBJ1-4; clone_size: .; v_call: TRBV6-6; d_call: .; cdr3_aa: CASSGWTATNEKLFF; cdr3_nt: TGTGCCAGCAGTGGATGGACAGCAACTAATGAAAAACTGTTTTTT
j_call: TRBJ1-2; clone_size: once; v_call: TRBV7-2; d_call: .; cdr3_aa: CASSFQQVNYGYTF; cdr3_nt: TGTGCCAGCAGCTTTCAACAGGTTAACTATGGCTACACCTTC
j_call: TRBJ2-1; clone_size: .; v_call: TRBV13; d_call: TRBD2; cdr3_aa: CASSLGLALTVEQFF; cdr3_nt: TGTGCCAGCAGCCTCGGACTAGCGCTTACGGTTGAGCAGTTCTTC
j_call: TRBJ2-1; clone_size: .; v_call: TRBV4-2; d_call: .; cdr3_aa: CASSQELTYSYNEQFF; cdr3_nt: TGTGCCAGCAGCCAAGAATTGACTTATTCCTACAATGAGCAGTTCTTC
j_call: TRBJ2-3; clone_size: .; v_call: TRBV27; d_call: .; cdr3_aa: CASSLSARGTDTQYF; cdr3_nt: TGTGCCAGCAGTTTATCGGCTCGGGGGACAGATACGCAGTATTTT
j_call: TRBJ2-3; clone_size: .; v_call: TRBV4-2; d_call: .; cdr3_aa: CASSPMGFSTDTQYF; cdr3_nt: TGTGCCAGCAGCCCAATGGGCTTTTCCACAGATACGCAGTATTTT
j_call: TRBJ2-5; clone_size: medium-sized; v_call: TRBV27; d_call: TRBD2; cdr3_aa: CASSPTGLAGAPQETQYF; cdr3_nt: TGTGCCAGCAGTCCCACGGGACTAGCGGGGGCCCCCCAAGAGACCCAGTACTTC
j_call: TRBJ2-3; clone_size: few; v_call: TRBV4-2; d_call: TRBD1; cdr3_aa: CASSQEEGQGTDTQYF; cdr3_nt: TGTGCCAGCAGCCAAGAGGAGGGACAGGGTACGGATACGCAGTATTTT
j_call: TRBJ1-3; clone_size: .; v_call: TRBV7-9; d_call: .; cdr3_aa: CASSPRVSGNTIYF; cdr3_nt: TGTGCCAGCAGCCCAAGGGTGTCTGGAAACACCATATATTTT
j_call: TRBJ2-3; clone_size: once; v_call: TRBV9; d_call: TRBD2; cdr3_aa: CASSDPPRLAGSTDTQYF; cdr3_nt: TGTGCCAGCAGCGACCCCCCGAGACTAGCGGGAAGTACAGATACGCAGTATTTT
j_call: TRBJ2-3; clone_size: .; v_call: TRBV6-4; d_call: TRBD2; cdr3_aa: CASSDGLAGGGGTDTQYF; cdr3_nt: TGTGCCAGCAGTGACGGACTAGCGGGAGGCGGGGGCACAGATACGCAGTATTTT